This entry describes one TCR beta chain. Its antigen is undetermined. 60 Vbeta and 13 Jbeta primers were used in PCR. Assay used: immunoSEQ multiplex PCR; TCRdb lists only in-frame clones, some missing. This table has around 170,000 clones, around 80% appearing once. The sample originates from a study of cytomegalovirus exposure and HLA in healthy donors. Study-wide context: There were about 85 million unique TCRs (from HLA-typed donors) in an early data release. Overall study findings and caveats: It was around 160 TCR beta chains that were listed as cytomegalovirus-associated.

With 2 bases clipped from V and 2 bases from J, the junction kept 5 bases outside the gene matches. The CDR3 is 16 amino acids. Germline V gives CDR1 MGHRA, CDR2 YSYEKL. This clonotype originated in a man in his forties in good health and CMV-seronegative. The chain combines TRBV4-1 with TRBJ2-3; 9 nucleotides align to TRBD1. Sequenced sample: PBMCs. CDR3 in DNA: TGCGCCAGCAGCCAACCCGGGACAGGGAACACAGATACGCAGTATTTT. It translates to CASSQPGTGNTDTQYF.